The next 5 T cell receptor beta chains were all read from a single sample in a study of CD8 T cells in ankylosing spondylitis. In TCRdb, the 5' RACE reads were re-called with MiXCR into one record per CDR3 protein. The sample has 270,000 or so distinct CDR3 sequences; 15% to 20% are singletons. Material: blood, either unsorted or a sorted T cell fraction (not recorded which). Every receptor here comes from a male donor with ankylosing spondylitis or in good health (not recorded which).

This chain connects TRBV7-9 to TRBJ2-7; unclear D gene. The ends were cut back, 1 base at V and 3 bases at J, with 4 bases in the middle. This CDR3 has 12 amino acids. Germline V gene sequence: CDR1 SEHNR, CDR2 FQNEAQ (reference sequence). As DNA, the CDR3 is TGTGCCAGCAGCTTAGAGATCTACGAGCAGTACTTC. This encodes CASSLEIYEQYF. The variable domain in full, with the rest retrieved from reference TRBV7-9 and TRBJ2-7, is DTGVSQNPRHKITKRGQNVTFRCDPISEHNRLYWYRQTLGQGPEFLTYFQNEAQLEKSRLLSDRFSAERPKGSFSTLEIQRTEQGDSAMYLCASSLEIYEQYFGPGTRLTVT.

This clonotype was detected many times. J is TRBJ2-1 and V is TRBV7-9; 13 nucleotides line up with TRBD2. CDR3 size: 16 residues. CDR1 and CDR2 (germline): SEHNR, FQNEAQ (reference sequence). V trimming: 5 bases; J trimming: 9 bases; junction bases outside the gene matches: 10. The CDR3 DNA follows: TGTGCCAGCAGCACAAGCTTGGGACTAGCGGGATTTGAGCAGTTCTTC. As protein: CASSTSLGLAGFEQFF.

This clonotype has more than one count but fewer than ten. CDR3 protein: CSVLASDKPNPYEQYF. For the CDR3, the DNA is TGCAGCGTGCTCGCCTCGGACAAGCCAAACCCCTACGAGCAGTACTTC. The J gene is TRBJ2-7, the V gene TRBV29-1; D perhaps matches TRBD1 (5 bases). Germline lookup yields CDR1 SQVTM and CDR2 ANQGSEA. The CDR3 is 16 amino acids. V was pared by 6 bases and J by 2 bases, with 23 bases between.

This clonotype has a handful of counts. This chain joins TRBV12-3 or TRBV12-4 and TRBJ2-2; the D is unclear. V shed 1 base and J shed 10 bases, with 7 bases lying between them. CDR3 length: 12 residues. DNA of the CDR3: TGTGCCAGCAGTTTAGGGGTCCCGGAGCTGTTTTTT. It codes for CASSLGVPELFF.

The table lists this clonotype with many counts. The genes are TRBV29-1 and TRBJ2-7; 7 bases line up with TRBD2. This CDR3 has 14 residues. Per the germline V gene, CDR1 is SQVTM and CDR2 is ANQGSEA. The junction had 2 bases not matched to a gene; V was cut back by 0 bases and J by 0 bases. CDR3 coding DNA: TGCAGCGTTGAAGATTCGGGGGGCTCCTACGAGCAGTACTTC. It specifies CSVEDSGGSYEQYF.